This record covers a single T cell receptor (beta chain). These data are taken from a study of blood T cells in healthy people across ages. Each donor supplied approximately 10 milliliters of peripheral blood. Isolation per sample recovered at least 6 million PBMCs. V gave up 3 bases and J gave up 0 bases; unmatched junction bases: 4. This CDR3 is 15 amino acids long. Then a second PCR, running about 7 to 11 cycles, was carried out with a sample-barcoded 5' primer and a J-beta primer mix. The authors tagged each cDNA molecule using a template-switch adaptor with 12 random nucleotides. MiXCR, applied by TCRdb to the 5' RACE reads, yields one record per CDR3 protein. The sample includes approximately 1,700,000 distinct CDR3 sequences, about two fifths of them seen just once.

This receptor was obtained from a human donor in good health. The J gene is TRBJ1-1, the V gene TRBV12-3 or TRBV12-4, with 7 nucleotides matching TRBD1. The sample taken for sequencing was blood. This CDR3 reads CASSFTGALNTEAFF. In nucleotides, the CDR3 is TGTGCCAGCAGTTTTACAGGGGCCCTGAACACTGAAGCTTTCTTT.